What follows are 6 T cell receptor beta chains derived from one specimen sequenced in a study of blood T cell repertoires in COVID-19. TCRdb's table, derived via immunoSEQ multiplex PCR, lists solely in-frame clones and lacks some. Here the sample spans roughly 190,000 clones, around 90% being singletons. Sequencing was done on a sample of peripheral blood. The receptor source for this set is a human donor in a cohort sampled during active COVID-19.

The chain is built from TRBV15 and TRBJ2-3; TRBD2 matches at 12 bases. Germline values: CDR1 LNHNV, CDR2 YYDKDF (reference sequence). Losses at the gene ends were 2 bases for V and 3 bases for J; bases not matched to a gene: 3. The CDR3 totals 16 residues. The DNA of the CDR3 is TGTGCCACCAGCAGACCTACTAGCGGGAGGACAGATACGCAGTATTTT. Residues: CATSRPTSGRTDTQYF.

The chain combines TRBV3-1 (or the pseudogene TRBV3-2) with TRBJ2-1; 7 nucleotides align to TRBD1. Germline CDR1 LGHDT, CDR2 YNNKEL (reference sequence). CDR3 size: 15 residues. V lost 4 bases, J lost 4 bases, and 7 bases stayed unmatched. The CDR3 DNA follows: TGTGCCAGCAGCCCTACAGGGGATCCATACAATGAGCAGTTCTTC. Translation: CASSPTGDPYNEQFF.

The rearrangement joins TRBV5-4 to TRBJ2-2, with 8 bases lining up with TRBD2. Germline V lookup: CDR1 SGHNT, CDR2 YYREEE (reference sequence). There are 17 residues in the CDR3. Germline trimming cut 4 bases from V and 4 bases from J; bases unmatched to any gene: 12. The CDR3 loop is CASSLGGGAGGTGELFF. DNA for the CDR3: TGTGCCAGCAGCCTCGGGGGGGGCGCGGGTGGCACCGGGGAGCTGTTTTTT.

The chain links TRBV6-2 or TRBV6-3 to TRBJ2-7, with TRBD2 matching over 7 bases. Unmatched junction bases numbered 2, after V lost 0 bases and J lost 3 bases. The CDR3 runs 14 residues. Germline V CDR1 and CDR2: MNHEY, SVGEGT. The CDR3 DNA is TGTGCCAGCAGTTACTCGGCTAGCGGCTACGAGCAGTACTTC. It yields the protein CASSYSASGYEQYF.

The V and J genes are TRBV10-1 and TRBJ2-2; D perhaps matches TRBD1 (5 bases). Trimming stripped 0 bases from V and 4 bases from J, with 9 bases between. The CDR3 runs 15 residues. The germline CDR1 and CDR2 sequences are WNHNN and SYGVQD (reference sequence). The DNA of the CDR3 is TGCGCCAGCAGTGAGTCGCAGGGTAGCACCGGGGAGCTGTTTTTT. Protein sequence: CASSESQGSTGELFF.

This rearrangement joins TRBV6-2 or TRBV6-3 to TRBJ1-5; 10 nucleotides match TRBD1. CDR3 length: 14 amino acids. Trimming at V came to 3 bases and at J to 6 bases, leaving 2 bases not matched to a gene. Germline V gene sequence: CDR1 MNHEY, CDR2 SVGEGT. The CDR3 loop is CASSYGDRGQPQHF. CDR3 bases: TGTGCCAGCAGTTATGGGGACAGGGGTCAGCCCCAGCATTTT.